Below are 7 T cell receptor beta chains sequenced from a single sample in a study of T cell responses to AZD1222 COVID-19 vaccine. Clones were read by immunoSEQ multiplex PCR, and TCRdb kept only the in-frame ones, dropping some. Among about 100,000 clones listed, 85% to 90% were seen once. The source material was peripheral blood, sampled on day 0 of AZD1222 vaccination. Every receptor here comes from an adult in good health.

This sequence joins TRBV6-5 and TRBJ2-7; maybe TRBD1 (5 bases). This CDR3 contains 14 residues. Trimming left V 0 bases short and J 2 bases short, with 8 bases between. The germline gives CDR1 MNHEY, CDR2 SVGAGI. CDR3 amino acids: CASSYSAGPYEQYF. DNA of the CDR3: TGTGCCAGCAGTTACTCGGCAGGGCCCTACGAGCAGTACTTC.

The V gene is TRBV19, the J gene TRBJ2-7; a possible D gene is TRBD1 (7 bases). This CDR3 contains 14 residues. Trimming cost V 3 bases and J 2 bases, with 11 bases left between them. The V gene's germline CDR1 is LNHDA and CDR2 SQIVND (reference sequence). The CDR3 loop reads CASSMSGGTYEQYF. In DNA, the CDR3 is TGTGCCAGTAGTATGTCAGGGGGGACCTACGAGCAGTACTTC.

The chain has TRBV6-5 and TRBJ1-5; D uncertain. This CDR3 has 13 residues. V shed 8 bases and J shed 1 base, with 9 bases lying between them. Looked up from germline, CDR1 is MNHEY and CDR2 is SVGAGI. This chain's CDR3 is CASALGSNQPQHF. CDR3 DNA: TGTGCCAGCGCTTTAGGGAGCAATCAGCCCCAGCATTTT.

This chain connects TRBV7-9 to TRBJ1-4, with D maybe TRBD1 (6 bases). CDR3 size: 17 residues. Germline V lookup: CDR1 SEHNR, CDR2 FQNEAQ (reference sequence). V lost 4 bases to trimming and J lost 6 bases, with 21 bases between them. The CDR3 sequence is CASSSNRGTRAYEKLFF. CDR3 nucleotide sequence: TGTGCCAGCAGCTCGAACCGGGGGACACGCGCATATGAAAAACTGTTTTTT.

The chain employs TRBV28 and TRBJ1-2, with TRBD1 matching 9 bases. Trimming cost V 5 bases and J 1 base; bases outside gene matches: 5. This CDR3 comprises 15 residues. Germline V gives CDR1 MDHEN, CDR2 SYDVKM. The CDR3 loop reads CASSGRTGDNYGYTF. The CDR3 DNA reads as TGTGCCAGCAGTGGTCGGACAGGGGATAACTATGGCTACACCTTC.

The chain has TRBV12-3 or TRBV12-4 and TRBJ1-2, with D hard to call. V lost 2 bases and J 8 bases, leaving 12 bases between the germline ends. The CDR3 has 13 residues. CDR3 amino acids: CASSLREYRGYTF. CDR3 nucleotide sequence: TGTGCCAGCAGTTTACGGGAATATAGGGGCTACACCTTC.

This clone was observed once. The chain employs TRBV28 and TRBJ1-6; possible D gene TRBD1, 6 bases. The CDR3 has 15 residues. V was cut by 3 bases and J by 6 bases, with 12 bases left in between. Germline lookup yields CDR1 MDHEN and CDR2 SYDVKM. The CDR3 DNA reads TGTGCCAGCAGTTTTTCGGGGGGCCCTAATTCACCCCTCCACTTT. Translated: CASSFSGGPNSPLHF.